One sample yielded the 15 T cell receptor beta chains listed below, sequenced in a study of shared clonotypes between healthy human individuals. Libraries were prepared by immunoSEQ multiplex PCR; TCRdb keeps only in-frame clonotypes and omits some of them. Seen here are millions of clones, over 85% observed once, and the top ten hold 1% to 1.3%. Naive CD8 cells were CD45RO-negative, positively selected for CCR7, excluding terminally differentiated effector memory CD45RA+ cells. Sample: naive CD8+ T cells sorted from blood. Receptor source: a man between 18 and 35 years old in good health.

As for this clone: In the same sample, other DNA sequences code for this CDR3. The chain employs TRBV5-1 and TRBJ1-2; TRBD1 might be the D (6 bases). V was cut by 2 bases and J by 8 bases, with 13 bases left in between. CDR3 length equals 13 residues. The germline gives CDR1 SGHRS, CDR2 YFSETQ. CDR3 sequence: CASSLETGYGYTF. Here the CDR3 DNA reads TGCGCCAGCAGCTTAGAGACAGGTTACGGCTACACCTTC.

This chain joins TRBV9 and TRBJ2-7; unclear D gene. V lost 4 bases and J lost 0, with 11 bases in between. Germline V gene data show CDR1 as SGDLS and CDR2 as YYNGEE. The CDR3 covers 14 residues. CDR3 sequence: CASSPYSDSYEQYF. CDR3 sequence (DNA): TGTGCCAGCAGCCCCTACTCAGACTCCTACGAGCAGTACTTC.

Comment on this clone: Other DNA sequences in the same sample also yield this CDR3. The genes are TRBV4-3 and TRBJ1-3; D not certain. Germline CDR1 LGHNA, CDR2 YSLEER. V was cut by 0 bases and J by 1 base, with 7 bases left in between. This CDR3 has 15 residues. Here the CDR3 DNA reads TGCGCCAGCAGCCAAGATCGGGGTTCTGGAAACACCATATATTTT. This sequence encodes CASSQDRGSGNTIYF.

To note about this clone: One end of the junction fails to match germline, which may point to a read error. V gene TRBV7-7 combines with J gene TRBJ2-7; D is undetermined. The CDR3 loop spans 13 amino acids. Germline loops: CDR1 SSHAT, CDR2 FNYEAQ (reference sequence). This CDR3 is CASSLTVGHEQYF. CDR3 bases: TGTGCTAGCAGCTTAACGGTGGGCCACGAGCAGTACTTC. Variable domain in full (rest from reference TRBV7-7 and TRBJ2-7): GAGVSQSPRYKVTKRGQDVTLRCDPISSHATLYWYQQALGQGPEFLTYFNYEAQPDKSGLPSDRFSAERPEGSISTLTIQRTEQRDSAMYRCASSLTVGHEQYFGPGTRLTVT.

The chain employs TRBV27 and TRBJ2-7; D not certain. The germline V and J ends were trimmed by 5 bases and 4 bases, with 12 bases remaining between them. In germline, CDR1 is MNHEY, CDR2 SMNVEV (reference sequence). The CDR3 is 13 residues long. The CDR3 bases are TGTGCCAGCAGTCCCGGATCCCAATACGAGCAGTACTTC. Translated, it gives CASSPGSQYEQYF.

The chain joins TRBV28 to TRBJ1-4; D perhaps matches TRBD1 (5 bases). Germline CDR1 reads MDHEN; CDR2 reads SYDVKM. The CDR3 spans 14 residues. Trimming took 2 bases from V and 6 from J, leaving 10 bases between them. The CDR3 reads CASSLRGEDEKLFF. For the CDR3, the DNA is TGTGCCAGCAGTTTAAGAGGGGAGGATGAAAAACTGTTTTTT.

A note on this clone: The same CDR3 also results from other DNA sequences found in this sample. The CDR3 region has the DNA TGTGCCAGCAGCTTACTCTCCTACGAGCAGTACTTC. This gives the protein CASSLLSYEQYF. The chain carries TRBV5-4 and TRBJ2-7; D unresolved. V lost 2 bases to trimming and J lost 0 bases, with 3 bases between them. Germline-derived CDR1 and CDR2 are SGHNT and YYREEE (reference sequence). The CDR3 runs 12 residues.

V and J are TRBV28 and TRBJ2-3; 9 bases are a match to TRBD2. Germline CDR1 MDHEN, CDR2 SYDVKM. V lost 10 bases, J lost 3 bases, and 8 bases stayed unmatched. The CDR3 consists of 14 residues. CDR3 amino acids: CAIRGGGGTDTQYF. For the CDR3, the DNA is TGTGCCATCCGCGGGGGGGGAGGAACAGATACGCAGTATTTT.

The chain combines TRBV16 with TRBJ1-4; D gene ambiguous. The ends were cut back, 6 bases at V and 2 bases at J, with 10 bases in the middle. The CDR3 spans 14 residues. CDR1 KGHSY and CDR2 FQNENV come from the germline V gene. In DNA, the CDR3 is TGTGCCAGCAGGCCCCGAGGGACTAATGAAAAACTGTTTTTT. Residues: CASRPRGTNEKLFF.

This chain links TRBV6-5 with TRBJ2-6; no reliable D call. V dropped 7 bases and J dropped 4 bases, with 11 bases sitting between them. Looked up from germline, CDR1 is MNHEY and CDR2 is SVGAGI. The length of the CDR3 is 14 residues. The CDR3 bases are TGTGCCAGCACCTCCTTGGCGGGGGCCAACGTCCTGACTTTC. Amino acids: CASTSLAGANVLTF.

This clone was counted between two and nine times. The chain uses TRBV6-6 and TRBJ2-7; no reliable D call. The CDR3 covers 12 residues. The germline V gene encodes CDR1 MNHNY and CDR2 SVGAGI (reference sequence). V was trimmed by 1 base and J by 5 bases, leaving 6 bases between them. The CDR3 region has the DNA TGTGCCAGCAGTTACTGGGGAAACGAGCAGTACTTC. Protein product: CASSYWGNEQYF.

J is TRBJ2-7 and V is TRBV28, with 8 bases matching TRBD2. The length of the CDR3 is 12 residues. V was pared by 5 bases and J by 11 bases, with 8 bases of the junction left unmatched. Germline-derived CDR1 and CDR2 are MDHEN and SYDVKM. The CDR3 protein is CASSPSTGGEYF. The CDR3 DNA reads TGTGCCAGCAGTCCTTCCACGGGGGGGGAGTACTTC.

This chain connects TRBV15 to TRBJ2-7; D may match TRBD1 or TRBD2 (5 bases each). The length of the CDR3 is 15 residues. The germline CDR1 and CDR2 sequences are LNHNV and YYDKDF (reference sequence). Trimming pared 0 bases from V and 3 bases from J, leaving 12 bases between. CDR3 protein: CATSRDSGTYYEQYF. Here the CDR3 DNA reads TGTGCCACCAGCAGAGATTCAGGGACCTACTACGAGCAGTACTTC.

The chain couples TRBV9 to TRBJ2-2; 9 bases align to TRBD1. V dropped 2 bases and J dropped 2; count of bases not matched to a gene: 7. Germline assignment: CDR1 SGDLS and CDR2 YYNGEE. The CDR3 spans 17 residues. The CDR3 nucleotides read TGTGCCAGCAGCGTGACTAGGGACAGGGAAAACACCGGGGAGCTGTTTTTT. This gives the protein CASSVTRDRENTGELFF.

The rearrangement links TRBV4-1 to TRBJ2-7, with 9 bases that match TRBD1. This CDR3 has 16 amino acids. The germline CDR1 and CDR2 sequences are MGHRA and YSYEKL. Trimming removed 0 bases from V and 9 bases from J; junction bases left unmatched: 12. DNA for the CDR3: TGCGCCAGCAGCCAAGATGGAATCCCGGGACAGGGACGGCAGTACTTC. Amino acid sequence: CASSQDGIPGQGRQYF.